Here is one TCR beta chain with its context. Its antigen is currently unknown. This sample was taken from a study of cytomegalovirus exposure and HLA in healthy donors. Whole-study results and caveats: TCR association rates varied by HLA locus in a later analysis, with DRB1 highest and HLA-C lowest.

At collection, donors were nominally healthy, but unrecorded immune exposures were probable. CDR1 and CDR2 (germline): SGHRS, YFSETQ. The trim removed 4 bases at V and 4 bases at J, leaving 11 bases unmatched. This CDR3 is 16 amino acids long. 13 Jbeta primers and 60 Vbeta primers were used for the PCR. Profiled with immunoSEQ multiplex PCR; TCRdb holds only in-frame clones, not every one. The sample lists tens of thousands of clones, 75% to 80% seen once, with 2.5% to 3% in the top ten. This sequence was found in a woman aged 40 to 50 in good health and CMV-seropositive. What was sequenced was PBMCs. The gene calls are TRBV5-1 and TRBJ1-5, with 7 bases lining up with TRBD1. The CDR3 loop reads CASSKDEAGGNQPQHF. The CDR3, as DNA: TGCGCCAGCAGCAAGGACGAGGCAGGGGGGAATCAGCCCCAGCATTTT.